Described below is a single T cell receptor beta chain sequence and its context. The antigen is undetermined. There are 15 residues in the CDR3. The germline CDR1 and CDR2 sequences are KGHSH and LQKENI. After removal of 3 bases from V and 2 bases from J, the junction contained 3 bases not matched to a gene. The data were taken from a study of post-analysis software for immune sequencing data. Notes on the study in general: By F measure, samples from a shared preparation batch strongly co-clustered. Those with multiple sclerosis, the patient group, showed significantly lower normalized Chao1 diversity than controls. Patients showed TRBV5-6, TRBV5-1 and TRBV20-1 among a few TRBV segments more frequent than in controls.

TCR beta libraries were prepared from cDNA with unique molecular identifiers. With roughly 0.9 to 10 million T cells as the source, roughly 500,000 cDNA molecules resulted. Each CDR3 protein is one row after TCRdb ran MiXCR on the PCR reads. The sample has approximately 150,000 distinct CDR3 sequences, over 25% seen once. The receptor comes from a girl aged 10-17 years with multiple sclerosis. The source material was blood. V usage is TRBV18 and J usage is TRBJ2-3, with 9 nucleotides matching TRBD1. CDR3 loop: CASSPDRGITDTQYF. The CDR3 DNA reads as TGTGCCAGCTCACCGGACAGGGGAATCACAGATACGCAGTATTTT.